The T cell receptor (beta chain) described here comes from a study of cytomegalovirus exposure and HLA in healthy donors. Germline values: CDR1 MDHEN, CDR2 SYDVKM. V was cut by 3 bases and J by 7 bases, with 12 bases left in between. The CDR3 spans 14 residues. Vbeta (60) and Jbeta (13) primers were used in the PCR. Here immunoSEQ multiplex PCR was the method, and the copy in TCRdb shows in-frame clones only, minus some. Of 210,000 or so clones listed, more than 75% were seen once; the top ten hold about 0.25%. The specimen was PBMCs. V usage is TRBV28 and J usage is TRBJ1-4; possible D gene TRBD1, 5 bases. The TCR comes from a girl aged 2-9 years in good health and CMV-seronegative. The DNA of the CDR3 is TGTGCCAGCAGTTTTGGGGGAGGTAGTGAAAAACTGTTTTTT. Translated, it gives CASSFGGGSEKLFF.